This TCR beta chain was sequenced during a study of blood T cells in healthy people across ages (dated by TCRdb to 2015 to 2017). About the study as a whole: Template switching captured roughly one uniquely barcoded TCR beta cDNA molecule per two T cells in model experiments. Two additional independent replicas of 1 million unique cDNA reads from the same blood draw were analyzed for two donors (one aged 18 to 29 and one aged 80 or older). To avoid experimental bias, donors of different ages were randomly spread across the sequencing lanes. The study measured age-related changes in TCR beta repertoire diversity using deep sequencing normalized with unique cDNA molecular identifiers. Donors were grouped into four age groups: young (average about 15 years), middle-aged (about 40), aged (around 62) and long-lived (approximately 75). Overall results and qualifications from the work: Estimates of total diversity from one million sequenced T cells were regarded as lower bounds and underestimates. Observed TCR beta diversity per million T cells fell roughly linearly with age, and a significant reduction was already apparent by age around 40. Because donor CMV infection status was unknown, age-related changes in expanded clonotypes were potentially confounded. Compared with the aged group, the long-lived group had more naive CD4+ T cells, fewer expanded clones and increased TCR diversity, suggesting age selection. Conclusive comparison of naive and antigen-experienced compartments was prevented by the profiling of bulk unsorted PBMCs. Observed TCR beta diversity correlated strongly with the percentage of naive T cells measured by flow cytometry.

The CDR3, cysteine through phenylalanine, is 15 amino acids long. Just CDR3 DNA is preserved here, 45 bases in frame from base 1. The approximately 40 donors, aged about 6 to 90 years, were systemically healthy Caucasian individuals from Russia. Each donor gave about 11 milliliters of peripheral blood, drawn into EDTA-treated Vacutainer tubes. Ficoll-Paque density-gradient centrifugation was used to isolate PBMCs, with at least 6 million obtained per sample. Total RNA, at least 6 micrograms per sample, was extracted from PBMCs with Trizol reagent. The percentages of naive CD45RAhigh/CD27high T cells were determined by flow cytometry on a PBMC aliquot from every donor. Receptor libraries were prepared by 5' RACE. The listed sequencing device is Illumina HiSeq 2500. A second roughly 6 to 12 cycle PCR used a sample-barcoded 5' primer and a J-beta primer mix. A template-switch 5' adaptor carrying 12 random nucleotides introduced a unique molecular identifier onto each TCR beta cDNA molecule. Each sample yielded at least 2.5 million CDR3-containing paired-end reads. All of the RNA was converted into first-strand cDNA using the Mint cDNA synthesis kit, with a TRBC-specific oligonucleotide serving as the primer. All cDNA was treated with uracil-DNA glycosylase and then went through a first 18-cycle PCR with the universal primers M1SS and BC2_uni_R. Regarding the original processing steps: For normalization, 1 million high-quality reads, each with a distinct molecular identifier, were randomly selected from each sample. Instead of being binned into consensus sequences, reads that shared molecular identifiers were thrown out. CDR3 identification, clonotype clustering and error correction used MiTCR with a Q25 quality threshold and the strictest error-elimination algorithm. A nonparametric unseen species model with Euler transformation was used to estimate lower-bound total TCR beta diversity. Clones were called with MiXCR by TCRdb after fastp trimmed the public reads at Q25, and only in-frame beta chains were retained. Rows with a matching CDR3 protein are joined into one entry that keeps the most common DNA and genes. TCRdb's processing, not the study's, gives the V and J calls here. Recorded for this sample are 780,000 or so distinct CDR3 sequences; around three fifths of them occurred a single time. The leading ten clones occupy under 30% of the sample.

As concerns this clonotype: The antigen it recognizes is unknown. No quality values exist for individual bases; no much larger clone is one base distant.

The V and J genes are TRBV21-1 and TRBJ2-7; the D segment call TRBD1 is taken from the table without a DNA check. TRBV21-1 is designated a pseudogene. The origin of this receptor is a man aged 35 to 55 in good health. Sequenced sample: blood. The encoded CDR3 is CASSTNRDRGCEQYF. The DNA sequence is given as TGTGCCAGCAGCACAAACCGGGACAGGGGTTGCGAGCAGTACTTC.